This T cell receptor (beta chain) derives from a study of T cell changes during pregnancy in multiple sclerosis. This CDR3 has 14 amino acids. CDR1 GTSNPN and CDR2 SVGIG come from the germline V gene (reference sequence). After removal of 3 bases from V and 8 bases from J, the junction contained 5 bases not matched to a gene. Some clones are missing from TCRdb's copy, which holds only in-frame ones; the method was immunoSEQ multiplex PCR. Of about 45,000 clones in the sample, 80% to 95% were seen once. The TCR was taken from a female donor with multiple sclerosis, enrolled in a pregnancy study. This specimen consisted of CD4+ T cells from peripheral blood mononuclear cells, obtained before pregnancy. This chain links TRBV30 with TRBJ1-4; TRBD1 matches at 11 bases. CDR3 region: CAWRYRDRGEKLFF. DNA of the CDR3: TGTGCCTGGAGGTACCGGGACAGGGGGGAAAAACTGTTTTTT.